This T cell receptor (beta chain) was recovered during a study of T-cell reconstitution after alpha-beta-depleted transplantation in children. Study findings and constraints: Expanded graft clones numbering several hundred reportedly gave rise to alpha-beta T cells about two months after transplant. Most T-cell counts and diversity one year after the transplant came from T cells that were newly produced. TCRbeta diversity was high at day 60 in some patients (a result of surviving recipient T cells and thymic progenitors).

The CDR3 is 13 amino acids. V dropped 7 bases and J dropped 4 bases, with 13 bases sitting between them. CDR1 SEHNR and CDR2 FQNEAQ come from the germline V gene (reference sequence). This clonotype occurred a few times. Antigen unknown. Unique molecular identifiers were incorporated during preparation of the TCRbeta library. TCRdb passed the PCR reads through MiXCR, listing each CDR3 protein once. Of hundreds of thousands of distinct CDR3 sequences listed, about an eighth are singletons. The material sequenced was PBMCs, taken before TCRalphabeta/CD19-depleted stem cell transplant. The chain recombines TRBV7-9 with TRBJ1-1; a weak D match, TRBD1 (6 bases). This TCR was sampled from a girl between 2 and 10 years old with congenital amegakaryocytic thrombocytopenia, due to receive a stem cell transplant. The CDR3 nucleotides read TGTGCCAGCACGCTACAGGGTGGCACTGAAGCTTTCTTT. Translating it yields CASTLQGGTEAFF.